Listed below are T cell receptor beta chains from one sample, sequenced in a study of OX40 agonist ivuxolimab in advanced cancers. Repertoires were generated with immunoSEQ multiplex PCR, while TCRdb's copy carries only in-frame clones and drops some. The profile shows about 77,000 clones, about 83% of them singletons. Sequencing was performed on CD4+ or CD8+ T cells sorted from blood, taken in a trial of the OX40 agonist ivuxolimab. Receptors were obtained from an adult with an advanced solid tumor such as melanoma, head and neck, liver or kidney cancer. The CDR3 runs from the conserved cysteine through the conserved F or W.

TRBJ1-5,TRBV4-1,CASSPGQGYQPQHF
TRBJ2-7,TRBV11-3,CASSDRSYEQYF
TRBJ2-3,TRBV7-2,CASSLDSGGSDTQYF
TRBJ2-7,TRBV18,CASSSGTGPTVYEQYF
TRBJ2-3,TRBV6-5,CASSSRGDTQYF
TRBJ2-7,TRBV23-1,CASSQYPWGPYEQYF
TRBJ2-5,TRBV7-9,CASSQTGSAGETQYF
TRBJ2-1,TRBV30,CAWYRDWYNEQFF
TRBJ1-5,TRBV30,CAWSVAGDQPQHF
TRBJ1-1,TRBV6-1,CASNKTVQNTEAFF
TRBJ2-1,TRBV6-1,CASSLEPGSYNEQFF
TRBJ1-5,TRBV6-5,CASRQSTHQPQHF
TRBJ1-6,TRBV27,CASSLSGVRTPLHF
TRBJ2-2,TRBV5-1,CASSGTGDTGELFF
TRBJ2-3,TRBV11-2,CASSSGLSDTQYF
TRBJ1-4,TRBV15,CATSRDGAATGEKLFF
TRBJ2-7,TRBV7-9,CASSGAYEQYF
TRBJ1-1,TRBV19,CASSIGGQRFTEAFF
TRBJ2-5,TRBV30,CAWSPPQGGFETQYF
TRBJ2-2,TRBV6-1,CATAGSLNTGELFF
TRBJ1-1,TRBV9,CASSVGWQNTEAFF
TRBJ1-1,TRBV7-9,CASSLVQGRGEAFF
TRBJ2-7,TRBV6-5,CASSLTGGSYEQYF
TRBJ1-6,TRBV25-1,CASSPTPPGSPLHF
TRBJ2-1,TRBV5-4,CASSTRQGPNNEQFF
TRBJ1-5,TRBV28,CASNPLRGLRNQPQHF
TRBJ2-7,TRBV6-5,CASSPKRQSYEQYF
TRBJ2-5,TRBV11-2,CASSPSSVQETQYF
TRBJ2-7,TRBV6-5,CASSYSNVPYEQYF
TRBJ2-7,TRBV5-1,CASSSLLAGDEQYF
TRBJ1-5,TRBV19,CASSRFPLPQHF
TRBJ2-3,TRBV4-2,CASLGGGPQTSTDTQYF
TRBJ1-2,TRBV2,CASSVIAGTENGYTF
TRBJ1-2,TRBV28,CASSSGRGKVYGYTF
TRBJ1-5,TRBV6-4,CASSVGTGSQPQHF